The 2 T cell receptor beta chains below come from one sample, sequenced in a study of control samples from healthy donors and cancer patients. Measured with immunoSEQ multiplex PCR; TCRdb has only the in-frame clones, and not every one. The sample comprises about 60,000 clones, 90% of which are singletons, and 0.95% to 1.5% rests with the top ten. Sequencing input: PBMCs. Receptor source: a woman between 45 and 65 years old with colorectal cancer.

This clone was counted once. The chain is built from TRBV5-1 and TRBJ2-1, with 7 bases matching TRBD2. V lost 2 bases, J lost 8 bases, and 13 bases stayed unmatched. Per the germline V gene, CDR1 is SGHRS and CDR2 is YFSETQ. This CDR3 has 16 amino acids. CDR3 loop: CASSFLPGTTWDEQFF. As DNA, the CDR3 is TGCGCCAGCAGCTTCCTTCCCGGGACTACCTGGGATGAGCAGTTCTTC. The full variable domain, its missing parts supplied by reference TRBV5-1 and TRBJ2-1, is KAGVTQTPRYLIKTRGQQVTLSCSPISGHRSVSWYQQTPGQGLQFLFEYFSETQRNKGNFPGRFSGRQFSNSRSEMNVSTLELGDSALYLCASSFLPGTTWDEQFFGPGTRLTVL.

The chain combines TRBV18 with TRBJ1-2, with 7 bases identical to TRBD1. Germline CDR1 and CDR2: KGHSH and LQKENI. The J segment lost 7 bases and the V segment lost 3 bases, leaving 8 bases of the junction unmatched. The CDR3 is 14 residues long. CDR3: CASSPSGTAGGYTF. Here the CDR3 DNA reads TGTGCCAGCTCACCTTCCGGGACAGCCGGTGGCTACACCTTC.